This entry lists 8 T cell receptor beta chains sequenced from one sample in a study of T cell repertoires and HLA-DP antigens. Antigen specificity for these receptors is unknown. Produced via immunoSEQ multiplex PCR; TCRdb's table is partial and in-frame only. Of about 89,000 clones in the sample, approximately 86% are singletons; the top ten hold 1.7%. Sequenced sample: CD4+ T cells from PBMCs. The receptors derive from a man between 45 and 60 years old in good health and CMV-seronegative.

This CDR3 is CASSLKGILNTEAFF. CDR3 sequence (DNA): TGTGCCAGCAGCCTAAAAGGGATACTGAACACTGAAGCTTTCTTT. The rearrangement links TRBV7-8 to TRBJ1-1; D unclear. Germline V CDR1 and CDR2: SGHVS, FQNEAQ. V lost 5 bases, J lost 0 bases, and 13 bases lay in between. CDR3 length equals 15 residues.

The chain links TRBV5-1 to TRBJ2-7, with 7 bases that match TRBD1. The CDR3 length is 12 residues. V shed 0 bases and J 9 bases; nucleotides not matched to a gene: 3. Germline CDR1 SGHRS, CDR2 YFSETQ. The CDR3 spells CASSLEQGPQYF. Here the CDR3 DNA reads TGCGCCAGCAGCTTGGAACAGGGGCCGCAGTACTTC.

V gene TRBV9 combines with J gene TRBJ2-1; D not resolved. Germline V gene sequence: CDR1 SGDLS, CDR2 YYNGEE. The CDR3 length is 12 residues. V lost 3 bases and J lost 10, with 11 bases in between. The CDR3 DNA is TGTGCCAGCAGCGCGGAACTGAGGGAGCAGTTCTTC. Its protein product is CASSAELREQFF. Full variable domain (outside the CDR3, taken from reference TRBV9 and TRBJ2-1): DSGVTQTPKHLITATGQRVTLRCSPRSGDLSVYWYQQSLDQGLQFLIQYYNGEERAKGNILERFSAQQFPDLHSELNLSSLELGDSALYFCASSAELREQFFGPGTRLTVL.

The CDR3 spells CASSARVGSEQYF. The DNA of the CDR3 is TGCGCCAGCAGTGCGCGGGTGGGGTCCGAGCAGTACTTC. V usage is TRBV10-2 and J usage is TRBJ2-5; D is perhaps TRBD2 (5 bases). The DNA end is more similar to TRBJ2-7, so the J call may be wrong. Germline CDR1 and CDR2: WSHSY and SAAADI. The CDR3 sequence is 13 residues long.

This chain links TRBV2 with TRBJ1-2, with no clear D. CDR3 length: 15 amino acids. The V end lost 0 bases, the J end lost 7 bases, and 15 bases lay between the germline ends. Germline V CDR1 and CDR2: SNHLY, FYNNEI. The CDR3 loop reads CASSEALMGLGGYTF. CDR3 coding DNA: TGTGCCAGCAGTGAAGCGCTCATGGGTCTGGGTGGCTACACCTTC.

The V and J genes are TRBV25-1 and TRBJ2-6; D gene ambiguous. The CDR3 loop spans 16 amino acids. V lost 3 bases and J 0 bases, leaving 9 bases between the germline ends. Per the germline V gene, CDR1 is MGHDK and CDR2 is SYGVNS. The CDR3 DNA is TGTGCCAGCAGTGATCCGCTGGGCTCTGGGGCCAACGTCCTGACTTTC. Protein: CASSDPLGSGANVLTF.

The chain employs TRBV5-8 and TRBJ2-3, with TRBD1 matching 7 bases. Germline trimming cut 0 bases from V and 2 bases from J; bases unmatched to any gene: 3. The CDR3 loop spans 15 amino acids. Germline values: CDR1 SGHTS, CDR2 YDEGEE. As DNA, the CDR3 is TGTGCCAGCAGCTTGGTGCAGGGGGTCACAGATACGCAGTATTTT. Its translation is CASSLVQGVTDTQYF.

V is TRBV6-1 and J is TRBJ1-2; D gene ambiguous. Deletions cut 2 bases from V and 1 base from J, with 5 bases between. CDR1 is MNHNS and CDR2 is SASEGT in the germline V gene. This CDR3 is 13 amino acids long. The DNA for the CDR3 is TGTGCCAGCAGTGAACGCCTTAACTATGGCTACACCTTC. It translates to CASSERLNYGYTF.